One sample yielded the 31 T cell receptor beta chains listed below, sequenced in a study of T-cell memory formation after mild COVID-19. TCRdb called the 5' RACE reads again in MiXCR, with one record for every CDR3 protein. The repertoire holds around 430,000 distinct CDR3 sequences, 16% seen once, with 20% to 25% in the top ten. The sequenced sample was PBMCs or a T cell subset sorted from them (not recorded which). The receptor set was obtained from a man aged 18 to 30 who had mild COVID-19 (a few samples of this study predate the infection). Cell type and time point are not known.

The CDR3 is CASSLGGRSNQPQHF. The DNA of the CDR3 is TGTGCCAGCAGCTTAGGGGGGCGTAGCAATCAGCCCCAGCATTTT. The chain carries TRBV13 and TRBJ1-5, with D tentatively TRBD1 (5 bases). The CDR3 loop spans 15 amino acids. Trimming left V 0 bases short and J 0 bases short, with 6 bases between. Germline CDR1 reads PRHDT; CDR2 reads FYEKMQ (reference sequence). Full variable domain (remainder filled in from reference TRBV13 and TRBJ1-5): AAGVIQSPRHLIKEKRETATLKCYPIPRHDTVYWYQQGPGQDPQFLISFYEKMQSDKGSIPDRFSAQQFSDYHSELNMSSLELGDSALYFCASSLGGRSNQPQHFGDGTRLSIL.

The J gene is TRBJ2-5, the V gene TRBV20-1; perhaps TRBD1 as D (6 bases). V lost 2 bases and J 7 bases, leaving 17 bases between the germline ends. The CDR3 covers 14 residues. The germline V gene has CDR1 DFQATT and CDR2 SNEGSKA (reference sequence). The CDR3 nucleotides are TGCAGTGCTAGACGGGACGGCCCAGGGGTGACCCAGTACTTC. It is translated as CSARRDGPGVTQYF.

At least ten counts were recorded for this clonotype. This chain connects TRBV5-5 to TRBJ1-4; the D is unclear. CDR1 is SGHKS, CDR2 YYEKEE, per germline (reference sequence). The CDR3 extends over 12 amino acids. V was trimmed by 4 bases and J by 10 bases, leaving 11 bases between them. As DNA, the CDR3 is TGTGCCAGCAGCGTATCCCGGGGAAAACTGTTTTTT. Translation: CASSVSRGKLFF.

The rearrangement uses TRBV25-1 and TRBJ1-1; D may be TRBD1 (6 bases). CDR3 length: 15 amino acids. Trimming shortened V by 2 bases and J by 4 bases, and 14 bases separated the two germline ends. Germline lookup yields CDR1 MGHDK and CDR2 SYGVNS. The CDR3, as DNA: TGTGCCAGCAGTGAAGGCCCACAGGGTGGCACTGAAGCTTTCTTT. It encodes CASSEGPQGGTEAFF.

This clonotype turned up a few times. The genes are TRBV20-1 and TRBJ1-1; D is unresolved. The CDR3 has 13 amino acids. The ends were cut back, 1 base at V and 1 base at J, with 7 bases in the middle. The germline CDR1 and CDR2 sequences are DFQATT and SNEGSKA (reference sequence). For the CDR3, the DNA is TGCAGTGCTAGAGTTTTGGGGAACACTGAAGCTTTCTTT. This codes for CSARVLGNTEAFF.

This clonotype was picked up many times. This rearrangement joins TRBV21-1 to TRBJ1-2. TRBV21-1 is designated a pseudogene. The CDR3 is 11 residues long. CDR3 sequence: CASEQGYGYTF. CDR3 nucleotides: TGTGCCAGCGAACAAGGGTATGGCTACACCTTC.

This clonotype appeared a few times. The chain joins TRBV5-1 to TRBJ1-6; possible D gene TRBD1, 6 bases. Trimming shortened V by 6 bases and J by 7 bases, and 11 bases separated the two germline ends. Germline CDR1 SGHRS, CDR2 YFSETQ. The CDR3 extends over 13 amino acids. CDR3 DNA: TGCGCCAGCAACAGGGATGACAATTCACCCCTCCACTTT. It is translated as CASNRDDNSPLHF.

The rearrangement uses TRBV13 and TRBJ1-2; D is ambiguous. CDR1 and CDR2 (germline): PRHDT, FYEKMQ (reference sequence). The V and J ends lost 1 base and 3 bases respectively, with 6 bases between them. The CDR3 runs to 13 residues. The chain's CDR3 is CASSLEQYYGYTF. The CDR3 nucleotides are TGTGCCAGCAGCTTAGAACAGTACTATGGCTACACCTTC.

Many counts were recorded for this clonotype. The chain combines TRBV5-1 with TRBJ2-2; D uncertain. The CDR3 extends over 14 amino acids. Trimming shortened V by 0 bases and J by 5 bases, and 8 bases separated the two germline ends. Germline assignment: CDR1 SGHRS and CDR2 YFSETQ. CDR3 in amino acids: CASSLAGGTGELFF. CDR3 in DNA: TGCGCCAGCAGCTTGGCCGGTGGGACCGGGGAGCTGTTTTTT. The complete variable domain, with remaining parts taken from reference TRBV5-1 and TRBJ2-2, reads KAGVTQTPRYLIKTRGQQVTLSCSPISGHRSVSWYQQTPGQGLQFLFEYFSETQRNKGNFPGRFSGRQFSNSRSEMNVSTLELGDSALYLCASSLAGGTGELFFGEGSRLTVL.

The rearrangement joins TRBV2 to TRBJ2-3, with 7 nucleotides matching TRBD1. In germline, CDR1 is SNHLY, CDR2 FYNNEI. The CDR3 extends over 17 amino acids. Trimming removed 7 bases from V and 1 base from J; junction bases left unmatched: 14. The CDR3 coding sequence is TGTGCCAGCACGCTCGATTTGGGACAGTCGGGCACAGATACGCAGTATTTT. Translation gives CASTLDLGQSGTDTQYF.

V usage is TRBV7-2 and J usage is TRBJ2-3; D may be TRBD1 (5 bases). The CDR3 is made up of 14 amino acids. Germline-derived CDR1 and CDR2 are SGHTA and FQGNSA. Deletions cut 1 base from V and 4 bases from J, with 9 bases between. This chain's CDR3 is CASSLGQKPDTQYF. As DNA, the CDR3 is TGTGCCAGCAGCTTAGGACAGAAGCCAGATACGCAGTATTTT.

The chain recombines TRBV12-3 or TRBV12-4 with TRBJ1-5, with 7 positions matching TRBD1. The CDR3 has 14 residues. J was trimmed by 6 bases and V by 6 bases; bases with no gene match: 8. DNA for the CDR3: TGTGCCAGCAGCTCCCGGGCAGGGGGTCAGCCCCAGCATTTT. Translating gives CASSSRAGGQPQHF.

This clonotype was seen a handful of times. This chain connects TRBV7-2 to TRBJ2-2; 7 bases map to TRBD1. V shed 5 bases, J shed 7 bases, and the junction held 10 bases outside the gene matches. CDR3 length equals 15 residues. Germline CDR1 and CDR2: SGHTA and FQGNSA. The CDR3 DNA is TGTGCCAGCAGCCCAATGACAGGGATGAACGGGGAGCTGTTTTTT. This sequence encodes CASSPMTGMNGELFF.

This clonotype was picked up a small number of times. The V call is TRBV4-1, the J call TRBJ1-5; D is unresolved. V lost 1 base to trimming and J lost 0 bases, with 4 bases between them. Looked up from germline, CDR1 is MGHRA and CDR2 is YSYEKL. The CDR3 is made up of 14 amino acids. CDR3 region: CASSQADSNQPQHF. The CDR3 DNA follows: TGCGCCAGCAGCCAAGCCGATAGCAATCAGCCCCAGCATTTT.

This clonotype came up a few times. The CDR3 sequence: CASSPRQVGGYTF. In DNA form, the CDR3 reads TGTGCCAGCAGCCCAAGACAAGTGGGGGGCTACACCTTC. V usage is TRBV5-6 and J usage is TRBJ1-2; D unresolved. Germline lookup yields CDR1 SGHDT and CDR2 YYEEEE. Trimming shortened V by 4 bases and J by 8 bases, and 15 bases separated the two germline ends. The CDR3 is made up of 13 amino acids. Full variable domain (rest looked up from reference TRBV5-6 and TRBJ1-2): DAGVTQSPTHLIKTRGQQVTLRCSPKSGHDTVSWYQQALGQGPQFIFQYYEEEERQRGNFPDRFSGHQFPNYSSELNVNALLLGDSALYLCASSPRQVGGYTFGSGTRLTVV.

CDR3 coding DNA: TGCGCCAGCAGCCAGACGGGACGGAGCACAGATACGCAGTATTTT. It is translated as CASSQTGRSTDTQYF. V usage is TRBV4-1 and J usage is TRBJ2-3; either TRBD1 or TRBD2 may supply D (5 bases each). V dropped 3 bases and J dropped 0 bases, with 10 bases sitting between them. The CDR3 has 15 amino acids. Germline CDR1 is MGHRA and CDR2 is YSYEKL.

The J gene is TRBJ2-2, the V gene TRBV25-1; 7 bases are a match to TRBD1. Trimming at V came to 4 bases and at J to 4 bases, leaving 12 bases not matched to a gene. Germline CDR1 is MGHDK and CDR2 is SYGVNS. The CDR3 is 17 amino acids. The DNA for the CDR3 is TGTGCCAGCAGTGCAAGGACAGGCTTTCTAGTCACCGGGGAGCTGTTTTTT. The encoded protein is CASSARTGFLVTGELFF.

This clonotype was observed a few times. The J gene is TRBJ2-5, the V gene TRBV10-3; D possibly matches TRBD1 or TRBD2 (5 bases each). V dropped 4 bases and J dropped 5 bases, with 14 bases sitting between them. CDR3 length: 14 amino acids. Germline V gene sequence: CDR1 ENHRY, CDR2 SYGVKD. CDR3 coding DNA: TGTGCCATCAGTGTTGAGGGGTTAAGGGAGACCCAGTACTTC. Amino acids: CAISVEGLRETQYF.

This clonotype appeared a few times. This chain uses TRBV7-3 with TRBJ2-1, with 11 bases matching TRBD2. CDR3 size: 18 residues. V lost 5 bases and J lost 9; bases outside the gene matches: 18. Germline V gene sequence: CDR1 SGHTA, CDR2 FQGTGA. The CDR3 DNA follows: TGTGCCAGCAGCCCCTCGTCGCTTTATAGCGGGGGGGAGTTTGAGCAGTTCTTC. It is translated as CASSPSSLYSGGEFEQFF.

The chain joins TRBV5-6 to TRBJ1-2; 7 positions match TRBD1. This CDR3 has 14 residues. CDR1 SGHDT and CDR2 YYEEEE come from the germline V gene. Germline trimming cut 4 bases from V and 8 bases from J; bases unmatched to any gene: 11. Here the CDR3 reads CASSLDLRRGGYTF. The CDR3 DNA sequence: TGTGCCAGCAGCCTTGACTTACGCAGGGGGGGCTACACCTTC.

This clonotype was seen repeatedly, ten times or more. CDR3 nucleotides: TGTGCCAGCAGCTGGGGACTACCCGAGGAGCAGTTCTTC. Protein: CASSWGLPEEQFF. The rearrangement uses TRBV7-2 and TRBJ2-1; 7 bases agree with TRBD2. V gave up 4 bases and J gave up 10 bases; unmatched junction bases: 7. Germline V gives CDR1 SGHTA, CDR2 FQGNSA. The CDR3 has 13 amino acids.

The CDR3 here is CASTKDLRNQPQHF. The CDR3 DNA reads as TGTGCCAGCACTAAGGACCTACGCAATCAGCCCCAGCATTTT. The V and J genes are TRBV6-2 or TRBV6-3 and TRBJ1-5; D unresolved. The CDR3 runs 14 residues. Trimming took 7 bases from V and 2 from J, leaving 12 bases between them. CDR1 MNHEY and CDR2 SVGEGT come from the germline V gene.

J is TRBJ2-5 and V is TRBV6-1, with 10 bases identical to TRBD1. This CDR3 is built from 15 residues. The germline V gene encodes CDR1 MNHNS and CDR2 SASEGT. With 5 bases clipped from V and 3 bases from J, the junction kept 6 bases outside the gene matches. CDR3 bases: TGTGCCAGCAGTTGGGGACAGGGGTCAAAAGAGACCCAGTACTTC. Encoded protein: CASSWGQGSKETQYF.

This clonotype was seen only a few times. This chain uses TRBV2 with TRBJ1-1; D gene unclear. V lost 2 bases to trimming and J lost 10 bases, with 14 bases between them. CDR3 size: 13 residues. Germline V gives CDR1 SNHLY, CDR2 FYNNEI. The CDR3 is CASSESQSSSAFF. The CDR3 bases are TGTGCCAGCAGTGAATCGCAGTCTTCATCAGCTTTCTTT.

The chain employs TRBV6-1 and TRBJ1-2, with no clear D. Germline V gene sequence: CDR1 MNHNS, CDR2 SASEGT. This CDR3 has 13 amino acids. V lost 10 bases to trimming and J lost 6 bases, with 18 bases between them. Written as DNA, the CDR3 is TGTGCCACCCCCCCCGGTCCACTCGATGGCTACACCTTC. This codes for CATPPGPLDGYTF.

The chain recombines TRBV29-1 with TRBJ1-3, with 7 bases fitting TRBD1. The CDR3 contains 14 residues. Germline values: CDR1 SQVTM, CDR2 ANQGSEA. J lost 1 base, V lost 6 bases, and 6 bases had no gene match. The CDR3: CSVGQVESGNTIYF. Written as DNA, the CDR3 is TGCAGCGTAGGACAGGTGGAGTCTGGAAACACCATATATTTT.

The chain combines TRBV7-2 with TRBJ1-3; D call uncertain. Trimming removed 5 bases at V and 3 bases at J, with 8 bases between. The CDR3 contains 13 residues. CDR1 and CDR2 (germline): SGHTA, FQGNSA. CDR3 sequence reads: CASSPANGNTIYF. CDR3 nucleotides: TGTGCCAGCAGCCCAGCGAATGGAAACACCATATATTTT.

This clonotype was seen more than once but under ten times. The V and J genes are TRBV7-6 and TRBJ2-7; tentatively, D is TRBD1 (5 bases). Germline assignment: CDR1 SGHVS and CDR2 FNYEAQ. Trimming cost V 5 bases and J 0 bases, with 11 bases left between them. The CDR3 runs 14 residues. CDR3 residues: CASSPRQSSYEQYV. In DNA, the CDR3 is TGTGCCAGCAGCCCCCGACAGAGCTCCTACGAGCAGTACGTC.

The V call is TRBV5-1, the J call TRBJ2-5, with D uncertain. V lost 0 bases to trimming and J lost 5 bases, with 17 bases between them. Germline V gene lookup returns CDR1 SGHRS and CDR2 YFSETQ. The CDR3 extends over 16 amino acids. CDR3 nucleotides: TGCGCCAGCAGCTTGGGGCCGTCGAGCCCGCTGGAGACCCAGTACTTC. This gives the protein CASSLGPSSPLETQYF.

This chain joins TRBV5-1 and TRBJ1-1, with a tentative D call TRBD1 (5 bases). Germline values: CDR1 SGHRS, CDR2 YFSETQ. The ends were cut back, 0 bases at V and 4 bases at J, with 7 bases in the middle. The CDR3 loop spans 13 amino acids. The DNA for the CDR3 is TGCGCCAGCAGCTTGGGGGGGGTCACTGAAGCTTTCTTT. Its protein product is CASSLGGVTEAFF.

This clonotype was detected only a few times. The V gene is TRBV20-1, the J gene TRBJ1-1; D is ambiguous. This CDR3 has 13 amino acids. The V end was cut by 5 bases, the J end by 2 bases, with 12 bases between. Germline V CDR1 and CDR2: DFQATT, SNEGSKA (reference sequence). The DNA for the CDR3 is TGCAGTGCTCCCTCCGGCCTAAACACTGAAGCTTTCTTT. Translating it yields CSAPSGLNTEAFF.